This T cell receptor beta chain was captured by sequencing in a study of OX40 agonist ivuxolimab in advanced cancers. For the study at large: Of mixed ages from roughly 23 to 85 and averaging roughly 64 years, the group was about 80% male.

General study results and limits: Expanded clones were, on average, more numerous among CD8+ T cells than CD4+. With doses of 0.1 to 3.0 mg/kg, CD4+ and CD8+ blood T cells had undergone clonal expansion by week 6. Among expanded peripheral T cells, antigen specificity went undetermined.

The repertoire was sequenced with immunoSEQ multiplex PCR; TCRdb's copy has only in-frame clones and lacks some. This table holds approximately 92,000 clones, 70% to 85% found once. Germline CDR1 SGHRS, CDR2 YFSETQ. The CDR3 contains 16 residues. With 4 bases removed from V and 3 bases from J, the gap between germline ends came to 16 bases. Of note for this clone: Its specificity is not known.

Source: CD4+ or CD8+ T cells sorted from blood, taken in a trial of the OX40 agonist ivuxolimab. The chain joins TRBV5-1 to TRBJ2-2, with D possibly TRBD2 on 7 matching bases. The clonotype comes from an adult with an advanced solid tumor such as melanoma, head and neck, liver or kidney cancer. CDR3: CASSLVGGPYTGELFF. CDR3 DNA sequence: TGCGCCAGCAGCCTGGTGGGGGGGCCGTACACCGGGGAGCTGTTTTTT.